The rows below give T cell receptor beta chains drawn from one sample of a study of blood T cell repertoires in COVID-19. Clones were sequenced by immunoSEQ multiplex PCR, and TCRdb holds only the in-frame ones, with some missing. Here the sample spans under 200,000 clones, roughly 90% being singletons. Specimen: peripheral blood. These TCRs come from a man between 45 and 60 years old with acute or convalescent COVID-19. Both conserved end residues are part of each CDR3. The D gene is left open where the match is weak. A clone size is listed for some rows: how often the clone was seen (once, few, many), or a class if it is expanded.

d_gene: NA; j_gene: TRBJ2-7; abundance: NA; v_gene: TRBV27; CDR3aa: CASSPVGGGYEQYF; CDR3nt: TGTGCCAGCAGCCCGGTAGGGGGGGGCTACGAGCAGTACTTC
d_gene: TRBD1; j_gene: TRBJ1-2; abundance: NA; v_gene: TRBV28; CDR3aa: CASSALTGTGGVGYTF; CDR3nt: TGTGCCAGCAGTGCCTTAACCGGGACAGGGGGTGTTGGCTACACCTTC
d_gene: TRBD2; j_gene: TRBJ2-5; abundance: NA; v_gene: TRBV27; CDR3aa: CASSETSGRVGETQYF; CDR3nt: TGTGCCAGCAGTGAGACTAGCGGGAGGGTCGGGGAGACCCAGTACTTC
d_gene: TRBD1; j_gene: TRBJ1-1; abundance: few; v_gene: TRBV6-5; CDR3aa: CASRPGGAGDTEAFF; CDR3nt: TGTGCCAGCAGACCAGGGGGTGCCGGTGACACTGAAGCTTTCTTT
d_gene: TRBD1; j_gene: TRBJ1-1; abundance: NA; v_gene: TRBV9; CDR3aa: CASSVGSGTGDIEAFF; CDR3nt: TGTGCCAGCAGCGTCGGTTCGGGGACAGGGGACATTGAAGCTTTCTTT
d_gene: NA; j_gene: TRBJ2-2; abundance: NA; v_gene: TRBV3-1/TRBV3-2; CDR3aa: CASSQYSNTGELFF; CDR3nt: TGTGCCAGCAGCCAATACTCGAACACCGGGGAGCTGTTTTTT
d_gene: TRBD1; j_gene: TRBJ1-1; abundance: NA; v_gene: TRBV4-1; CDR3aa: CASSHLRDRAATTEAFF; CDR3nt: TGCGCCAGCAGCCACCTTAGGGACAGGGCCGCGACCACTGAAGCTTTCTTT
d_gene: NA; j_gene: TRBJ2-7; abundance: NA; v_gene: TRBV9; CDR3aa: CASSPTAGTPYEQYF; CDR3nt: TGTGCCAGCAGCCCTACCGCCGGGACTCCCTACGAGCAGTACTTC
d_gene: TRBD1; j_gene: TRBJ2-7; abundance: NA; v_gene: TRBV4-1; CDR3aa: CASSHGGTGVSEQYF; CDR3nt: TGCGCCAGCAGCCATGGGGGGACAGGGGTTTCCGAGCAGTACTTC
d_gene: NA; j_gene: TRBJ1-2; abundance: NA; v_gene: TRBV19; CDR3aa: CASSIRSIPTKADGYTF; CDR3nt: TGTGCCAGTAGTATAAGGTCGATTCCTACAAAGGCGGATGGCTACACCTTC
d_gene: NA; j_gene: TRBJ2-7; abundance: NA; v_gene: TRBV19; CDR3aa: CASSIGGASGSYEQYF; CDR3nt: TGTGCCAGTAGTATAGGGGGGGCTAGCGGTTCCTACGAGCAGTACTTC
d_gene: NA; j_gene: TRBJ1-1; abundance: NA; v_gene: TRBV20-1; CDR3aa: CSAGHYTEAFF; CDR3nt: TGCAGTGCGGGACACTACACTGAAGCTTTCTTT
d_gene: TRBD2; j_gene: TRBJ2-1; abundance: NA; v_gene: TRBV7-2; CDR3aa: CASSRLIAGGAYEQFF; CDR3nt: TGTGCCAGCAGCCGCCTGATAGCGGGAGGGGCTTATGAGCAGTTCTTC
d_gene: TRBD1; j_gene: TRBJ1-2; abundance: NA; v_gene: TRBV4-2; CDR3aa: CASSQGQGRGYGYTF; CDR3nt: TGTGCCAGCAGCCAAGGACAGGGTAGAGGCTATGGCTACACCTTC
d_gene: TRBD2; j_gene: TRBJ2-3; abundance: NA; v_gene: TRBV7-9; CDR3aa: CASSLLRTSDLDTQYF; CDR3nt: TGTGCCAGCAGCTTACTTCGGACTAGCGATCTAGATACGCAGTATTTT
d_gene: TRBD1; j_gene: TRBJ2-5; abundance: NA; v_gene: TRBV11-2; CDR3aa: CASSRDRDGTQYF; CDR3nt: TGTGCCAGCAGCAGAGACAGGGATGGGACCCAGTACTTC
d_gene: TRBD2; j_gene: TRBJ2-1; abundance: NA; v_gene: TRBV27; CDR3aa: CASSLTSGSIYEQFF; CDR3nt: TGTGCCAGCAGTTTAACTAGCGGGAGTATATATGAGCAGTTCTTC
d_gene: TRBD1; j_gene: TRBJ1-2; abundance: NA; v_gene: TRBV5-6; CDR3aa: CASSAPGQGHGYTF; CDR3nt: TGTGCCAGCAGCGCACCGGGACAGGGGCATGGCTACACCTTC
d_gene: TRBD2; j_gene: TRBJ2-7; abundance: NA; v_gene: TRBV3-1/TRBV3-2; CDR3aa: CASSPGPSGMLYEQYF; CDR3nt: TGTGCCAGCAGCCCCGGCCCTAGCGGGATGTTATACGAGCAGTACTTC
d_gene: NA; j_gene: TRBJ1-2; abundance: NA; v_gene: TRBV30; CDR3aa: CAWSATGYGYTF; CDR3nt: TGTGCCTGGAGTGCAACAGGGTATGGCTACACCTTC
d_gene: NA; j_gene: TRBJ2-5; abundance: NA; v_gene: TRBV12-3/TRBV12-4; CDR3aa: CASSFGNQETQYF; CDR3nt: TGTGCCAGCAGTTTCGGTAACCAAGAGACCCAGTACTTC
d_gene: NA; j_gene: TRBJ2-5; abundance: once; v_gene: TRBV18; CDR3aa: CASSLARLTRSETQYF; CDR3nt: TGTGCCAGCTCATTGGCAAGACTAACTAGGTCGGAGACCCAGTACTTC
d_gene: TRBD1; j_gene: TRBJ2-2; abundance: NA; v_gene: TRBV5-1; CDR3aa: CASRQGETNTGELFF; CDR3nt: TGCGCCAGCAGGCAGGGGGAAACGAACACCGGGGAGCTGTTTTTT
d_gene: TRBD2; j_gene: TRBJ2-1; abundance: NA; v_gene: TRBV5-1; CDR3aa: CASSLPGLAGGFKDEQFF; CDR3nt: TGCGCCAGCAGCCTACCGGGACTAGCGGGAGGATTTAAGGATGAGCAGTTCTTC
d_gene: NA; j_gene: TRBJ1-2; abundance: NA; v_gene: TRBV5-6; CDR3aa: CASSVGHGNYGYTF; CDR3nt: TGTGCCAGCAGCGTGGGACACGGTAACTATGGCTACACCTTC
d_gene: TRBD1; j_gene: TRBJ2-4; abundance: NA; v_gene: TRBV5-1; CDR3aa: CASRLGQGWDIQYF; CDR3nt: TGCGCCAGCAGACTGGGACAGGGCTGGGACATTCAGTACTTC
d_gene: NA; j_gene: TRBJ2-3; abundance: NA; v_gene: TRBV12-3/TRBV12-4; CDR3aa: CASSFLGAQYF; CDR3nt: TGTGCCAGCAGTTTCTTAGGGGCGCAGTATTTT
d_gene: TRBD1; j_gene: TRBJ2-1; abundance: NA; v_gene: TRBV15; CDR3aa: CATSVGQGRYEQFF; CDR3nt: TGTGCCACCAGCGTGGGACAGGGGCGGTATGAGCAGTTCTTC
d_gene: NA; j_gene: TRBJ1-2; abundance: NA; v_gene: TRBV6-6; CDR3aa: CASSQHGGVNYGYTF; CDR3nt: TGTGCCAGCAGTCAACACGGGGGGGTAAACTATGGCTACACCTTC
d_gene: NA; j_gene: TRBJ2-3; abundance: NA; v_gene: TRBV11-2; CDR3aa: CASSLTISTDTQYF; CDR3nt: TGTGCCAGCAGCTTGACTATCAGCACAGATACGCAGTATTTT
d_gene: NA; j_gene: TRBJ1-4; abundance: NA; v_gene: TRBV19; CDR3aa: CASSTVRAEKLFF; CDR3nt: TGTGCCAGTAGTACTGTCAGGGCTGAAAAACTGTTTTTT
d_gene: NA; j_gene: TRBJ2-2; abundance: NA; v_gene: TRBV5-1; CDR3aa: CASSLWEYTGELFF; CDR3nt: TGCGCCAGCAGCTTGTGGGAGTACACCGGGGAGCTGTTTTTT
d_gene: TRBD1; j_gene: TRBJ2-5; abundance: NA; v_gene: TRBV5-1; CDR3aa: CASRPGTGVRVETQYF; CDR3nt: TGCGCCAGCAGACCCGGGACAGGGGTGAGGGTAGAGACCCAGTACTTC
d_gene: NA; j_gene: TRBJ2-5; abundance: NA; v_gene: TRBV18; CDR3aa: CASSPRSQETQYF; CDR3nt: TGTGCCAGCTCACCGAGAAGCCAAGAGACCCAGTACTTC
d_gene: NA; j_gene: TRBJ2-1; abundance: NA; v_gene: TRBV5-1; CDR3aa: CASSYSEIPSIYNEQFF; CDR3nt: TGCGCCAGCAGCTACAGTGAGATCCCTTCTATTTACAATGAGCAGTTCTTC
d_gene: NA; j_gene: TRBJ1-5; abundance: few; v_gene: TRBV10-3; CDR3aa: CATTGDSNQPQHF; CDR3nt: TGTGCCACGACGGGAGATAGCAATCAGCCCCAGCATTTT
d_gene: NA; j_gene: TRBJ1-2; abundance: NA; v_gene: TRBV28; CDR3aa: CASRESNYGYTF; CDR3nt: TGTGCCAGCAGGGAGTCTAACTATGGCTACACCTTC
d_gene: TRBD1; j_gene: TRBJ2-7; abundance: NA; v_gene: TRBV29-1; CDR3aa: CSVTSSDRGHYEQYF; CDR3nt: TGCAGCGTTACTTCCTCGGACAGGGGGCACTACGAGCAGTACTTC
d_gene: TRBD1; j_gene: TRBJ1-2; abundance: NA; v_gene: TRBV19; CDR3aa: CASRRQGGYGYTF; CDR3nt: TGTGCCAGTAGGCGACAGGGGGGCTATGGCTACACCTTC
d_gene: NA; j_gene: TRBJ1-1; abundance: NA; v_gene: TRBV19; CDR3aa: CASSIGTRRNTEAFF; CDR3nt: TGTGCCAGTAGTATCGGAACCAGGCGGAACACTGAAGCTTTCTTT
d_gene: TRBD1; j_gene: TRBJ1-2; abundance: NA; v_gene: TRBV28; CDR3aa: CASEQQMTGNYGYTF; CDR3nt: TGTGCCAGCGAACAACAAATGACAGGGAATTATGGCTACACCTTC
d_gene: NA; j_gene: TRBJ1-5; abundance: NA; v_gene: TRBV6-1; CDR3aa: CASSARQETSNQPQHF; CDR3nt: TGTGCCAGCAGTGCCCGACAGGAAACGAGCAATCAGCCCCAGCATTTT
d_gene: NA; j_gene: TRBJ1-4; abundance: NA; v_gene: TRBV2; CDR3aa: CASSVAFGEKLFF; CDR3nt: TGTGCCAGCAGTGTGGCCTTTGGTGAAAAACTGTTTTTT
d_gene: TRBD1; j_gene: TRBJ1-2; abundance: NA; v_gene: TRBV6-1; CDR3aa: CASSAATGSNYGYTF; CDR3nt: TGTGCCAGCAGTGCAGCGACAGGGTCTAACTATGGCTACACCTTC
d_gene: NA; j_gene: TRBJ1-5; abundance: NA; v_gene: TRBV29-1; CDR3aa: CSVADLVGPNQPQHF; CDR3nt: TGCAGCGTTGCCGATCTAGTGGGTCCAAATCAGCCCCAGCATTTT
d_gene: NA; j_gene: TRBJ2-4; abundance: NA; v_gene: TRBV27; CDR3aa: CASRGVLAKNIQYF; CDR3nt: TGTGCCAGCAGGGGCGTACTAGCCAAAAACATTCAGTACTTC
d_gene: NA; j_gene: TRBJ1-6; abundance: NA; v_gene: TRBV27; CDR3aa: CASTPRGGDSPLHF; CDR3nt: TGTGCCAGCACCCCAAGGGGGGGGGATTCACCCCTCCACTTT
d_gene: NA; j_gene: TRBJ1-4; abundance: NA; v_gene: TRBV2; CDR3aa: CASTSNEKLFF; CDR3nt: TGTGCCAGCACCAGTAATGAAAAACTGTTTTTT
d_gene: TRBD2; j_gene: TRBJ2-1; abundance: NA; v_gene: TRBV4-3; CDR3aa: CASSQDPSGGYNEQFF; CDR3nt: TGCGCCAGCAGCCAAGATCCGAGCGGGGGTTACAATGAGCAGTTCTTC
d_gene: NA; j_gene: TRBJ1-5; abundance: NA; v_gene: TRBV7-3; CDR3aa: CASSRGDGQPQHF; CDR3nt: TGTGCCAGCAGCCGCGGGGATGGTCAGCCCCAGCATTTT
d_gene: TRBD1; j_gene: TRBJ1-4; abundance: NA; v_gene: TRBV19; CDR3aa: CASSATGERGEKLFF; CDR3nt: TGTGCCAGTAGTGCCACAGGGGAGAGGGGTGAAAAACTGTTTTTT
d_gene: TRBD1; j_gene: TRBJ2-2; abundance: NA; v_gene: TRBV3-1/TRBV3-2; CDR3aa: CASSRTGYNTGELFF; CDR3nt: TGTGCCAGCAGCCGGACAGGGTATAACACCGGGGAGCTGTTTTTT
d_gene: NA; j_gene: TRBJ2-3; abundance: NA; v_gene: TRBV5-1; CDR3aa: CASSFRQYTDTQYF; CDR3nt: TGCGCCAGCAGCTTCCGACAGTACACAGATACGCAGTATTTT
d_gene: NA; j_gene: TRBJ2-1; abundance: NA; v_gene: TRBV5-1; CDR3aa: CASSLATGLIYNEQFF; CDR3nt: TGCGCCAGCAGCTTGGCTACTGGTCTCATCTACAATGAGCAGTTCTTC
d_gene: TRBD1; j_gene: TRBJ2-5; abundance: NA; v_gene: TRBV5-1; CDR3aa: CASSLGQGLRAQYF; CDR3nt: TGCGCCAGCAGCTTAGGACAGGGTTTGAGGGCCCAGTACTTC
d_gene: NA; j_gene: TRBJ2-5; abundance: NA; v_gene: TRBV12-3/TRBV12-4; CDR3aa: CASSFGVRETQYF; CDR3nt: TGTGCCAGCAGTTTTGGAGTCCGGGAGACCCAGTACTTC
d_gene: NA; j_gene: TRBJ2-1; abundance: once; v_gene: TRBV18; CDR3aa: CASSPPGQGGNEQFF; CDR3nt: TGTGCCAGCTCCCCGCCCGGCCAGGGGGGAAATGAGCAGTTCTTC
d_gene: NA; j_gene: TRBJ1-3; abundance: few; v_gene: TRBV9; CDR3aa: CASSVTSGTGNTIYF; CDR3nt: TGTGCCAGCAGCGTAACCTCAGGGACTGGAAACACCATATATTTT